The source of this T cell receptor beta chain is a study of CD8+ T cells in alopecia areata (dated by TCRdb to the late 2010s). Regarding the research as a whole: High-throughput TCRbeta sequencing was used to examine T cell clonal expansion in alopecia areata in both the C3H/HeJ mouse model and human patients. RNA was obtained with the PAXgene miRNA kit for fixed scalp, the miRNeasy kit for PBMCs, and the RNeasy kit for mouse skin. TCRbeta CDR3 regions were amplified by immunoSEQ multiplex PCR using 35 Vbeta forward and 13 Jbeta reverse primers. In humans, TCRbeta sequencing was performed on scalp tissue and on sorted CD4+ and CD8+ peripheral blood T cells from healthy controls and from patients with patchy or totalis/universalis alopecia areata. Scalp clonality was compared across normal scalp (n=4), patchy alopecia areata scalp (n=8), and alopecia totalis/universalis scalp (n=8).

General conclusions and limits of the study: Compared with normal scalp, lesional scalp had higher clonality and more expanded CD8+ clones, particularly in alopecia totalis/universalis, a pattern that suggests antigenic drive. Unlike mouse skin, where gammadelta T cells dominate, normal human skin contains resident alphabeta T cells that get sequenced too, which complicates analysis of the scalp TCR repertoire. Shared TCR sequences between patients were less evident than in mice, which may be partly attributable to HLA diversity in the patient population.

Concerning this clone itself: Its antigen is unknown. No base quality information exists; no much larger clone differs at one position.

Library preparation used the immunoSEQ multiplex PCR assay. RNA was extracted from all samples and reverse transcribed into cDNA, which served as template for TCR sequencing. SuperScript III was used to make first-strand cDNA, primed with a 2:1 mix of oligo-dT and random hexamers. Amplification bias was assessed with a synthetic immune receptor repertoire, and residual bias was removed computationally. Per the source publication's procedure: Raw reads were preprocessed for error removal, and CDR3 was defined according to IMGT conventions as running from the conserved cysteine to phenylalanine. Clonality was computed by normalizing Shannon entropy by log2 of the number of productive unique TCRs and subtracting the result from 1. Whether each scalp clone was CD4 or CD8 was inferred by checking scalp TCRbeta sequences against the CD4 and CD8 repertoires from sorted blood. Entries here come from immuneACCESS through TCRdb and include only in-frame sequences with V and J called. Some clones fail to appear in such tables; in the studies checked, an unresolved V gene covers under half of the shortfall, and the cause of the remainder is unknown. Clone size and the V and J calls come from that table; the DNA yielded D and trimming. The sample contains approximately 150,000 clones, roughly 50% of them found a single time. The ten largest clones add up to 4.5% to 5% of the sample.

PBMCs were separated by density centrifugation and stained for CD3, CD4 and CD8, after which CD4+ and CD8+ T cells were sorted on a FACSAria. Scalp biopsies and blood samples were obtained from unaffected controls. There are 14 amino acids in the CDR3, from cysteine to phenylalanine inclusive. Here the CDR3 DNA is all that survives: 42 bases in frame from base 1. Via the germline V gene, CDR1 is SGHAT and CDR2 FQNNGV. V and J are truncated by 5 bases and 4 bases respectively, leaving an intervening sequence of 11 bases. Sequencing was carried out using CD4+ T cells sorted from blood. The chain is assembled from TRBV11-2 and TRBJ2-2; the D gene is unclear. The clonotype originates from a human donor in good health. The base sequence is TGTGCCAGCAGCGTGCTGAGGAGCACCGGGGAGCTGTTTTTT. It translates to CASSVLRSTGELFF. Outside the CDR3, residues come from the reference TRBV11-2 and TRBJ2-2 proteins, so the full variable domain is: EAGVAQSPRYKIIEKRQSVAFWCNPISGHATLYWYQQILGQGPKLLIQFQNNGVVDDSQLPKDRFSAERLKGVDSTLKIQPAKLEDSAVYLCASSVLRSTGELFFGEGSRLTVL.